These T cell receptor beta chains were read from a single sample in a study of T cells in localized non-small cell lung cancer. The method was immunoSEQ multiplex PCR; TCRdb's version includes in-frame clones alone and lacks a portion of them. The data show about 5,100 clones, 35% to 55% seen once. This specimen consisted of lung tumor tissue, obtained before any cancer treatment. These receptors were obtained from a man aged 35 to 69 with stage I lung adenocarcinoma. Both conserved end residues are part of each CDR3. The order of the fields is J gene, clone size, V gene, D gene, CDR3 DNA, CDR3 protein. A D gene is named only where the DNA matches it firmly. The size field is filled for only some rows; it gives once, few, many or a size class.

TRBJ1-4,NA,TRBV18,NA,TGTGCCAGCTCCCCGATCGGCAGCGACGAAAAACTGTTTTTT,CASSPIGSDEKLFF
TRBJ2-7,medium-sized,TRBV6-8,NA,TGTGCCAGCAGTGGAGGGACAGCGAAGCTGTACTTC,CASSGGTAKLYF
TRBJ2-1,NA,TRBV6-9,NA,TGTGCCAGCAGTTCCTCAGGTTACAATGAGCAGTTCTTC,CASSSSGYNEQFF
TRBJ2-3,once,TRBV28,TRBD1,TGTGCCAGCAGCCCTACTCCGGGACAGGGATTAGGGAGGCGTGATACGCAGTATTTT,CASSPTPGQGLGRRDTQYF
TRBJ1-6,NA,TRBV14,NA,TGTGCCAGCAGCCCAAGTGATTTTAGCTCCTATAATTCACCCCTCCACTTT,CASSPSDFSSYNSPLHF
TRBJ1-6,NA,TRBV6-8,TRBD1,TGTGCCAGCAGTCCGGACAGGCCCGGTAATTCACCCCTCCACTTT,CASSPDRPGNSPLHF
TRBJ1-1,few,TRBV7-6,TRBD1,TGTGCCAGCAGCTTGACAGGGATGAACACTGAAGCTTTCTTT,CASSLTGMNTEAFF
TRBJ2-1,few,TRBV4-1,NA,TGCGCCAGCAGCCAAGAATTAGGTAATGAGCAGTTCTTC,CASSQELGNEQFF
TRBJ1-2,once,TRBV4-1,TRBD1,TGCGCCAGCAGCCAAGTGACAGGGGTGGAAGGAGGCTACACCTTC,CASSQVTGVEGGYTF
TRBJ1-2,NA,TRBV28,TRBD1,TGTGCCAGCAGTTTGCAGGGGGACTATGGCTACACCTTC,CASSLQGDYGYTF
TRBJ2-7,NA,TRBV18,TRBD1,TGTGCCAGCTCAATGGCAGGGGGCTACGAGCAGTACTTC,CASSMAGGYEQYF
TRBJ2-7,few,TRBV15,TRBD1,TGTGCCACCAGCTTCGGACAGGGGGCTTACGAGCAGTACTTC,CATSFGQGAYEQYF
TRBJ2-5,NA,TRBV9,NA,TGTGCCAGCAGCGTAGGGTATTGGAGCGTAGGGCAAGAGACCCAGTACTTC,CASSVGYWSVGQETQYF
TRBJ2-5,NA,TRBV9,TRBD2,TGTGCCAGCAGTTGGACTAGCGGGGCAGAGACCCAGTACTTC,CASSWTSGAETQYF
TRBJ1-5,large,TRBV10-2,NA,TGCGCCAGCAGTGTTGGAGGGTTAAGCAATCAGCCCCAGCATTTT,CASSVGGLSNQPQHF
TRBJ2-7,few,TRBV6-7,NA,TGTGCCAGCAGCATGGAGAGCTCCTACGAGCAGTACTTC,CASSMESSYEQYF
TRBJ2-2,NA,TRBV15,TRBD2,TGTGCCACCAGCAGAGTTCGAGGAGGGAGGGGCGGGGAGCTGTTTTTT,CATSRVRGGRGGELFF
TRBJ2-5,NA,TRBV6-8,TRBD1,TGTGCCAGCAGTCCAGGGGGCATGGAGACCCAGTACTTC,CASSPGGMETQYF